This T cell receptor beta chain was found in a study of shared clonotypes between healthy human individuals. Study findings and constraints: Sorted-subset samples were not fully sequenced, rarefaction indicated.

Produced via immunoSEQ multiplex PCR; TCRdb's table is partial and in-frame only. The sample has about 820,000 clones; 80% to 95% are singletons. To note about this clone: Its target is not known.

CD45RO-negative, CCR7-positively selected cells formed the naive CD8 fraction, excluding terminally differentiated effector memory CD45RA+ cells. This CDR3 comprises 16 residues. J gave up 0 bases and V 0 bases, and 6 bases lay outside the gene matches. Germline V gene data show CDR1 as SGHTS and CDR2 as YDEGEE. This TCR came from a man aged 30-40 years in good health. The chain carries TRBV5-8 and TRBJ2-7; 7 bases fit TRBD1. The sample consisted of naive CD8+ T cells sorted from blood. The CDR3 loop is CASSLARGQLSYEQYF. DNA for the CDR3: TGTGCCAGCAGCTTGGCCCGGGGACAGCTCTCCTACGAGCAGTACTTC. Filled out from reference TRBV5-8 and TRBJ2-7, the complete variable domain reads EAGVTQSPTHLIKTRGQQATLRCSPISGHTSVYWYQQALGLGLQFLLWYDEGEERNRGNFPPRFSGRQFPNYSSELNVNALELEDSALYLCASSLARGQLSYEQYFGPGTRLTVT.